Following are 27 T cell receptor beta chains from one sample sequenced in a study of response to subunit inactivated influenza vaccine. TCRdb independently ran MiXCR on the RT-PCR reads; one entry per CDR3 protein. The table records 500,000 to 600,000 distinct CDR3 sequences, more than 15% of them present only once. Sequenced here: CD4+ T cells sorted from PBMCs, sampled approximately 25 months after vaccination. These receptors were taken from a man between 50 and 75 years old who received an inactivated influenza vaccine.

This clonotype has more than one count but fewer than ten. V usage is TRBV28 and J usage is TRBJ2-2; 9 nucleotides match TRBD1. CDR3 length equals 17 residues. The trim removed 4 bases at V and 9 bases at J, leaving 15 bases unmatched. Germline values: CDR1 MDHEN, CDR2 SYDVKM. CDR3 nucleotides: TGTGCCAGCAGTTCAATGGGAGGGACAGGGACTTTGTGGGAGCTGTTTTTT. Amino acid sequence: CASSSMGGTGTLWELFF.

This clonotype was seen only a few times. V usage is TRBV9 and J usage is TRBJ2-2; D not resolved. V lost 4 bases to trimming and J lost 0 bases, with 10 bases between them. Germline CDR1 and CDR2: SGDLS and YYNGEE. This CDR3 region has 15 residues. The CDR3 spells CASSPSQPNTGELFF. The CDR3, as DNA: TGTGCCAGCAGCCCAAGCCAGCCGAACACCGGGGAGCTGTTTTTT.

The chain uses TRBV20-1 and TRBJ2-1, with D uncertain. Between the trimmed V and J ends, which lost 6 bases and 6 bases, there was a span of 18 bases. This CDR3 is 14 amino acids long. In germline, CDR1 is DFQATT, CDR2 SNEGSKA (reference sequence). The CDR3 DNA follows: TGCAGTGCCGAGACATCGCCTCTCGCCAATGAGCAGTTCTTC. This encodes CSAETSPLANEQFF.

Many counts were recorded for this clonotype. The V call is TRBV27, the J call TRBJ2-7; tentative D call: TRBD2 (6 bases). Between the trimmed V and J ends, which lost 8 bases and 4 bases, there was a span of 15 bases. Germline V gives CDR1 MNHEY, CDR2 SMNVEV (reference sequence). CDR3 length: 13 residues. The CDR3 DNA reads TGTGCCAGCCGGAGGGCAGGGTTATACGAGCAGTACTTC. Its protein is CASRRAGLYEQYF.

The chain employs TRBV4-3 and TRBJ2-2; D assignment may be TRBD1 or TRBD2 (5 bases each). The CDR3 has 16 amino acids. The ends were cut back, 1 base at V and 5 bases at J, with 14 bases in the middle. Germline V gene lookup returns CDR1 LGHNA and CDR2 YSLEER. The CDR3: CASSQGVRGPTGELFF. CDR3 nucleotides: TGCGCCAGCAGCCAAGGTGTCCGGGGACCGACCGGGGAGCTGTTTTTT.

This clonotype appeared a few times. The chain combines TRBV5-1 with TRBJ2-5; D possibly corresponds to TRBD1 (5 bases). The germline V gene encodes CDR1 SGHRS and CDR2 YFSETQ. V was cut by 0 bases and J by 5 bases, with 11 bases left in between. The CDR3 has 14 residues. The CDR3 here is CASSLVSRAETQYF. The CDR3 DNA follows: TGCGCCAGCAGCTTGGTGTCCAGGGCCGAGACCCAGTACTTC. Complete variable domain (other parts from reference TRBV5-1 and TRBJ2-5): KAGVTQTPRYLIKTRGQQVTLSCSPISGHRSVSWYQQTPGQGLQFLFEYFSETQRNKGNFPGRFSGRQFSNSRSEMNVSTLELGDSALYLCASSLVSRAETQYFGPGTRLLVL.

J is TRBJ2-5 and V is TRBV10-3; possibly TRBD1 for D (5 bases). Germline V gene data show CDR1 as ENHRY and CDR2 as SYGVKD. This CDR3 comprises 14 residues. V gave up 6 bases and J gave up 0 bases, with 11 bases separating them. CDR3 region: CAIRWIGDQETQYF. For the CDR3, the DNA is TGTGCCATCAGGTGGATAGGGGACCAAGAGACCCAGTACTTC.

This clonotype was picked up a small number of times. The chain recombines TRBV20-1 with TRBJ2-1; 11 nucleotides agree with TRBD2. V gave up 3 bases and J gave up 9 bases; unmatched junction bases: 7. Per germline, CDR1 DFQATT and CDR2 SNEGSKA (reference sequence). The CDR3 runs to 14 residues. DNA for the CDR3: TGCAGTGCTAGGGGAACTAGCGGGGGAGCTGAGCAGTTCTTC. Translating gives CSARGTSGGAEQFF.

In its sample, this clonotype was seen a few times. The chain couples TRBV10-3 to TRBJ2-5, with no clear D. The CDR3 is 12 residues long. The germline V gene encodes CDR1 ENHRY and CDR2 SYGVKD. V shed 4 bases and J shed 5 bases, with 8 bases lying between them. Here the CDR3 DNA reads TGTGCCATCAGTGGAAACGTGGAGACCCAGTACTTC. It translates to CAISGNVETQYF.

There are a few counts of this clonotype. The chain recombines TRBV20-1 with TRBJ1-1; D call uncertain. Trimming shortened V by 1 base and J by 1 base, and 4 bases separated the two germline ends. CDR3 length: 12 residues. Per germline, CDR1 DFQATT and CDR2 SNEGSKA (reference sequence). The DNA of the CDR3 is TGCAGTGCTAGAGTACAGAACACTGAAGCTTTCTTT. Translating it yields CSARVQNTEAFF.

The genes are TRBV2 and TRBJ2-3; TRBD2 matches at 8 bases. This CDR3 is 15 amino acids long. Germline V lookup: CDR1 SNHLY, CDR2 FYNNEI. V lost 10 bases to trimming and J lost 2 bases; unmatched junction nucleotides: 11. The CDR3 nucleotides are TGTGCCACATTTAAGACGGGGGGGGTCACAGATACGCAGTATTTT. The encoded protein is CATFKTGGVTDTQYF.

This clonotype has more than one count but fewer than ten. This rearrangement joins TRBV6-2 or TRBV6-3 to TRBJ2-1; D gene unclear. This CDR3 is 13 amino acids long. V lost 5 bases and J lost 2, with 7 bases in between. CDR1 and CDR2 (germline): MNHEY, SVGEGT. CDR3 residues: CASSPSPYNEQFF. The CDR3 bases are TGTGCCAGCAGTCCTTCGCCCTACAATGAGCAGTTCTTC.

Only a few counts were recorded for this clonotype. This chain connects TRBV20-1 to TRBJ2-1; 8 positions match TRBD2. The CDR3 is made up of 14 amino acids. CDR1 and CDR2 from the germline V gene are DFQATT and SNEGSKA (reference sequence). V was clipped by 7 bases and J by 10 bases; unmatched bases: 15. The CDR3 bases are TGCAGTGGGGCAAGCGGGAGTGGGTATCAGGAGCAGTTCTTC. This encodes CSGASGSGYQEQFF.

This clonotype was counted between two and nine times. The V and J genes are TRBV20-1 and TRBJ1-2; 10 positions agree with TRBD1. Germline V gene sequence: CDR1 DFQATT, CDR2 SNEGSKA (reference sequence). The CDR3 is 12 amino acids. V was pared by 5 bases and J by 7 bases, with 4 bases of the junction left unmatched. The CDR3 sequence: CSAVGQGFGYTF. The CDR3 coding sequence is TGCAGTGCTGTGGGACAGGGGTTTGGCTACACCTTC.

This clonotype has only a few counts. CDR3 coding DNA: TGTGCCAGCAGCCTAAGGGATTCACCCCTCCACTTT. Amino acids: CASSLRDSPLHF. The chain has TRBV11-2 and TRBJ1-6; D is uncertain. Deletions cut 5 bases from V and 8 bases from J, with 7 bases between. CDR1 SGHAT and CDR2 FQNNGV come from the germline V gene. The CDR3 has 12 amino acids.

This sequence joins TRBV24-1 and TRBJ2-5; D not certain. This CDR3 has 13 residues. Looked up from germline, CDR1 is KGHDR and CDR2 is SFDVKD. Trimming removed 8 bases from V and 0 bases from J, with 9 bases in between. This chain's CDR3 is CATTGRDQETQYF. As DNA, the CDR3 is TGTGCCACCACCGGACGGGACCAAGAGACCCAGTACTTC.

The rearrangement uses TRBV4-3 and TRBJ2-7; D perhaps matches TRBD1 (7 bases). CDR1 LGHNA and CDR2 YSLEER come from the germline V gene. V was trimmed by 0 bases and J by 4 bases, leaving 16 bases between them. The CDR3 extends over 16 amino acids. The chain's CDR3 is CASSQDFRRGEYEQYF. In DNA form, the CDR3 reads TGCGCCAGCAGCCAAGACTTCCGCAGGGGGGAGTACGAGCAGTACTTC.

This clonotype has at least ten counts. This chain links TRBV7-9 with TRBJ2-1, with 7 bases lining up with TRBD2. Germline assignment: CDR1 SEHNR and CDR2 FQNEAQ (reference sequence). The ends lost 5 bases at V and 5 bases at J; junction bases unmatched: 6. This CDR3 contains 14 residues. CDR3 DNA sequence: TGTGCCAGCAGCAGCGGGACGGCAAACAATGAGCAGTTCTTC. This codes for CASSSGTANNEQFF.

The V call is TRBV3-1, the J call TRBJ1-4; tentative D call: TRBD1 (6 bases). This CDR3 has 15 amino acids. Germline V gene data show CDR1 as LGHDT and CDR2 as YNNKEL (reference sequence). V was pared by 3 bases and J by 2 bases, with 10 bases between. The CDR3, as DNA: TGTGCCAGCAGCCACACAGGGTCGACTAATGAAAAACTGTTTTTT. Residues: CASSHTGSTNEKLFF.

V usage is TRBV3-1 and J usage is TRBJ2-2; TRBD2 matches 9 bases. CDR3 length equals 17 residues. V was clipped by 1 base and J by 5 bases; unmatched bases: 8. The V gene's germline CDR1 is LGHDT and CDR2 YNNKEL (reference sequence). Written as DNA, the CDR3 is TGTGCCAGCAGCCAAGTGAGGGGGACTAGCAGGACCGGGGAGCTGTTTTTT. Translation: CASSQVRGTSRTGELFF.

This chain connects TRBV5-5 to TRBJ2-3, with D tentatively TRBD2 (6 bases). This CDR3 spans 18 amino acids. Trimming removed 5 bases at V and 3 bases at J, with 25 bases between. CDR1 is SGHKS and CDR2 is YYEKEE in the germline V gene (reference sequence). CDR3 nucleotide sequence: TGTGCCAGCAGTTCCCCCGGGACTTCCTCCCTACGGACAGATACGCAGTATTTT. It specifies CASSSPGTSSLRTDTQYF.

The chain employs TRBV20-1 and TRBJ2-7; no firm D call. V was pared by 1 base and J by 3 bases, with 13 bases between. Per germline, CDR1 DFQATT and CDR2 SNEGSKA (reference sequence). This CDR3 is built from 14 residues. This CDR3 is CSARGQIHYYEQYF. The CDR3 DNA reads as TGCAGTGCTAGAGGGCAGATCCACTACTACGAGCAGTACTTC.

The J gene is TRBJ1-3, the V gene TRBV3-1; no reliable D call. CDR1 and CDR2 (germline): LGHDT, YNNKEL (reference sequence). V lost 1 base and J 0 bases, leaving 10 bases between the germline ends. CDR3 size: 16 residues. DNA of the CDR3: TGTGCCAGCAGCCAAGTGCACAGCTACTCTGGAAACACCATATATTTT. This sequence encodes CASSQVHSYSGNTIYF.

V and J are TRBV20-1 and TRBJ1-5; 8 nucleotides agree with TRBD1. Germline CDR1 and CDR2: DFQATT and SNEGSKA (reference sequence). J lost 6 bases, V lost 1 base, and 5 bases had no gene match. The CDR3 spans 14 residues. The CDR3 sequence: CSARAGGSSQPQHF. CDR3 in DNA: TGCAGTGCTAGAGCAGGGGGCTCGAGTCAGCCCCAGCATTTT.

The chain joins TRBV20-1 to TRBJ2-1, with 10 bases that match TRBD1. The V and J ends lost 6 bases and 6 bases, in that order; junction bases with no gene match: 8. Looked up from germline, CDR1 is DFQATT and CDR2 is SNEGSKA (reference sequence). The CDR3 length is 14 residues. This CDR3 reads CSATGQGLFNEQFF. In DNA, the CDR3 is TGCAGTGCCACGGGACAGGGGTTATTCAATGAGCAGTTCTTC.

V is TRBV20-1 and J is TRBJ2-7; 7 bases line up with TRBD2. The V segment lost 5 bases and the J segment 3 bases; nucleotides outside the gene matches: 10. Germline CDR1 DFQATT, CDR2 SNEGSKA (reference sequence). The CDR3 has 14 amino acids. The chain's CDR3 is CSAPRPSGGYEQYF. CDR3 nucleotides: TGCAGTGCTCCCCGGCCTAGCGGAGGCTACGAGCAGTACTTC.

This clonotype was detected only a few times. The chain has TRBV7-9 and TRBJ2-1; 8 bases are shared with TRBD2. The J segment lost 2 bases and the V segment lost 3 bases, leaving 3 bases of the junction unmatched. CDR1 is SEHNR, CDR2 FQNEAQ, per germline (reference sequence). There are 15 residues in the CDR3. CDR3 DNA sequence: TGTGCCAGCAGCTTTAGGGGACTAGCCTACAATGAGCAGTTCTTC. Protein sequence: CASSFRGLAYNEQFF.